This entry lists 25 T cell receptor beta chains sequenced from one sample in a study of blood T cell repertoires in COVID-19. The repertoire was sequenced with immunoSEQ multiplex PCR; TCRdb's copy has only in-frame clones and lacks some. The sample has 300,000 to 450,000 clones, approximately 89% seen once. Material for sequencing was PBMCs or T cells enriched from blood (not recorded which). The receptor set was obtained from a man younger than 45 who had recovered from COVID-19.

This clone was counted once. The rearrangement uses TRBV7-2 and TRBJ2-3; D gene ambiguous. V was pared by 5 bases and J by 4 bases, with 13 bases between. The CDR3 totals 14 residues. From germline, CDR1 is SGHTA and CDR2 FQGNSA. CDR3 coding DNA: TGTGCCAGCAGCCGCTCTAGAGTACCAGATACGCAGTATTTT. Its translation is CASSRSRVPDTQYF.

The chain employs TRBV9 and TRBJ2-2; 8 bases fit TRBD1. The CDR3 contains 15 residues. Germline V gene sequence: CDR1 SGDLS, CDR2 YYNGEE. With 4 bases clipped from V and 4 bases from J, the junction kept 6 bases outside the gene matches. The CDR3 DNA reads as TGTGCCAGCAGCCCCGGACAGGGAGGCACCGGGGAGCTGTTTTTT. Its translation is CASSPGQGGTGELFF.

The rearrangement joins TRBV5-5 to TRBJ2-5; 10 bases match TRBD1. V lost 4 bases, J lost 5 bases, and 8 bases stayed unmatched. Germline lookup yields CDR1 SGHKS and CDR2 YYEKEE (reference sequence). The CDR3 runs 15 residues. The CDR3: CASSNPGQGTETQYF. The CDR3 DNA is TGTGCCAGCAGCAATCCGGGACAGGGGACGGAGACCCAGTACTTC. Together with reference TRBV5-5 and TRBJ2-5, the CDR3 gives the full variable domain: DAGVTQSPTHLIKTRGQQVTLRCSPISGHKSVSWYQQVLGQGPQFIFQYYEKEERGRGNFPDRFSARQFPNYSSELNVNALLLGDSALYLCASSNPGQGTETQYFGPGTRLLVL.

The chain couples TRBV4-1 to TRBJ2-3; 12 nucleotides align to TRBD2. The germline V gene encodes CDR1 MGHRA and CDR2 YSYEKL. The trim removed 4 bases at V and 6 bases at J, leaving 8 bases unmatched. The length of the CDR3 is 16 residues. CDR3 sequence reads: CASSPRTSGATDTQYF. The CDR3 DNA follows: TGCGCCAGCAGCCCACGGACTAGCGGGGCTACGGATACGCAGTATTTT.

The chain combines TRBV18 with TRBJ1-2; no clear D. V dropped 1 base and J dropped 2 bases, with 8 bases sitting between them. Looked up from germline, CDR1 is KGHSH and CDR2 is LQKENI. The CDR3 has 14 residues. CDR3 in DNA: TGTGCCAGCTCACCACTTCGCGAGAACTATGGCTACACCTTC. Translated, it gives CASSPLRENYGYTF.

This chain uses TRBV28 with TRBJ1-6; TRBD1 might be the D (5 bases). CDR1 and CDR2 (germline): MDHEN, SYDVKM. The CDR3 length is 15 residues. Trimming took off 10 bases at V and 0 bases at J, with 13 bases between the two ends. The DNA for the CDR3 is TGTGCCATCCACCCCGGGGGCTCCTATAATTCACCCCTCCACTTT. It translates to CAIHPGGSYNSPLHF.

This clone was detected a few times. The V gene is TRBV28, the J gene TRBJ1-2, with D perhaps TRBD1 (6 bases). Trimming took 4 bases from V and 1 from J, leaving 7 bases between them. Germline CDR1 MDHEN, CDR2 SYDVKM. The CDR3 is 13 residues long. CDR3 in amino acids: CASSSDSNYGYTF. CDR3 sequence (DNA): TGTGCCAGCAGTTCGGACAGTAACTATGGCTACACCTTC.

The chain employs TRBV18 and TRBJ2-6, with 7 bases identical to TRBD1. Germline loops: CDR1 KGHSH, CDR2 LQKENI. Trimming cost V 6 bases and J 4 bases; bases outside gene matches: 6. The CDR3 has 15 amino acids. The CDR3 here is CASSLTGAGANVLTF. The CDR3 nucleotides read TGTGCCAGCTCTCTCACAGGGGCAGGGGCCAACGTCCTGACTTTC. Using reference TRBV18 and TRBJ2-6 for the parts outside the CDR3, the full variable domain is NAGVMQNPRHLVRRRGQEARLRCSPMKGHSHVYWYRQLPEEGLKFMVYLQKENIIDESGMPKERFSAEFPKEGPSILRIQQVVRGDSAAYFCASSLTGAGANVLTFGAGSRLTVL.

The chain uses TRBV4-3 and TRBJ2-2, with 7 bases aligning to TRBD1. CDR1 and CDR2 from the germline V gene are LGHNA and YSLEER. CDR3 size: 16 residues. V lost 0 bases to trimming and J lost 5 bases; unmatched junction nucleotides: 6. In DNA form, the CDR3 reads TGCGCCAGCAGCCAAGAAACGACAGGGCTAACCGGGGAGCTGTTTTTT. Residues: CASSQETTGLTGELFF.

This clone was counted a few times. V and J are TRBV19 and TRBJ2-3, with 7 positions matching TRBD1. The V gene end was trimmed by 2 bases and the J gene end by 1 base; junction bases not matched to a gene: 3. CDR3 length: 15 residues. Germline V CDR1 and CDR2: LNHDA, SQIVND (reference sequence). The chain's CDR3 is CASSINRGGTDTQYF. In DNA, the CDR3 is TGTGCCAGTAGTATAAACAGGGGTGGCACAGATACGCAGTATTTT. The complete variable domain, with remaining parts taken from reference TRBV19 and TRBJ2-3, reads DGGITQSPKYLFRKEGQNVTLSCEQNLNHDAMYWYRQDPGQGLRLIYYSQIVNDFQKGDIAEGYSVSREKKESFPLTVTSAQKNPTAFYLCASSINRGGTDTQYFGPGTRLTVL.

The rearrangement joins TRBV5-4 to TRBJ2-5, with a tentative D call TRBD2 (6 bases). Trimming shortened V by 3 bases and J by 5 bases, and 17 bases separated the two germline ends. The length of the CDR3 is 15 residues. Germline lookup yields CDR1 SGHNT and CDR2 YYREEE (reference sequence). CDR3 sequence (DNA): TGTGCCAGCAGCTCCGCCGGGACTGTTGACGAGACCCAGTACTTC. Residues: CASSSAGTVDETQYF.

This chain links TRBV3-1 (or the pseudogene TRBV3-2) with TRBJ1-4; tentative D call: TRBD1 (6 bases). This CDR3 is 15 amino acids long. Looked up from germline, CDR1 is LGHDT and CDR2 is YNNKEL (reference sequence). The V gene lost 6 bases and the J gene lost 0 bases, with 11 bases spanning the gap. The CDR3 is CASRTGDTTNEKLFF. The DNA for the CDR3 is TGTGCCAGCAGGACAGGCGACACAACTAATGAAAAACTGTTTTTT.

This clone was counted between two and nine times. The rearrangement uses TRBV2 and TRBJ2-2, with D possibly TRBD1 on 6 matching bases. V was cut by 4 bases and J by 4 bases, with 13 bases left in between. The germline gives CDR1 SNHLY, CDR2 FYNNEI. CDR3 length: 15 residues. The CDR3 DNA reads as TGTGCCAGCAGTGGCGACAGGATTCTCACCGGGGAGCTGTTTTTT. It encodes CASSGDRILTGELFF. Together with reference TRBV2 and TRBJ2-2, the CDR3 gives the full variable domain: EPEVTQTPSHQVTQMGQEVILRCVPISNHLYFYWYRQILGQKVEFLVSFYNNEISEKSEIFDDQFSVERPDGSNFTLKIRSTKLEDSAMYFCASSGDRILTGELFFGEGSRLTVL.

V usage is TRBV10-3 and J usage is TRBJ2-7; 8 bases are shared with TRBD1. Germline CDR1 reads ENHRY; CDR2 reads SYGVKD. This CDR3 comprises 14 residues. The ends lost 10 bases at V and 5 bases at J; junction bases unmatched: 13. CDR3 nucleotides: TGTGCCACCCACGGGGCAGGGGGCCGAGACGAGCAGTACTTC. Translation: CATHGAGGRDEQYF.

A single count supports this clone. This chain uses TRBV7-9 with TRBJ2-1, with 15 bases identical to TRBD2. The length of the CDR3 is 17 residues. Losses at the gene ends were 6 bases for V and 12 bases for J; bases not matched to a gene: 15. Germline V gene lookup returns CDR1 SEHNR and CDR2 FQNEAQ (reference sequence). The CDR3 nucleotides are TGTGCCAGCAGTTCTCCGAGGGGACTAGCGGGGGGCCTTGTGCAGTTCTTC. This codes for CASSSPRGLAGGLVQFF.

This clone appeared once. V and J are TRBV19 and TRBJ1-1; D gene unclear. The germline gives CDR1 LNHDA, CDR2 SQIVND (reference sequence). Trimming left V 8 bases short and J 4 bases short, with 8 bases between. CDR3 length: 11 amino acids. The CDR3 sequence is CASGQFTEAFF. DNA for the CDR3: TGTGCCAGTGGGCAGTTCACTGAAGCTTTCTTT.

This chain joins TRBV24-1 and TRBJ2-2; 9 nucleotides match TRBD2. Germline lookup yields CDR1 KGHDR and CDR2 SFDVKD. Unmatched junction bases numbered 6, after V lost 4 bases and J lost 7 bases. The CDR3 contains 15 residues. The DNA of the CDR3 is TGTGCCACCAGTGACGCCGGGACTAGCAGCGGGGAGCTGTTTTTT. Encoded protein: CATSDAGTSSGELFF.

In its sample, this clone was seen a few times. This chain uses TRBV5-1 with TRBJ1-1, with D perhaps TRBD1 (6 bases). Germline V gene lookup returns CDR1 SGHRS and CDR2 YFSETQ. There are 16 residues in the CDR3. V shed 0 bases and J shed 0 bases, with 12 bases lying between them. CDR3 region: CASSLEFTGLNTEAFF. The CDR3, as DNA: TGCGCCAGCAGCTTGGAGTTCACAGGGTTGAACACTGAAGCTTTCTTT.

The chain combines TRBV4-1 with TRBJ2-7; maybe TRBD2 (5 bases). The germline V gene has CDR1 MGHRA and CDR2 YSYEKL. V dropped 1 base and J dropped 6 bases, with 16 bases sitting between them. The CDR3 has 15 residues. CDR3 coding DNA: TGCGCCAGCAGCCAAGGACCTCTCCGGGGTGGCGAGCAGTACTTC. Its protein product is CASSQGPLRGGEQYF.

The gene calls are TRBV6-5 and TRBJ1-2; tentative D call: TRBD1 (5 bases). The V gene lost 0 bases and the J gene lost 4 bases, with 12 bases spanning the gap. Germline lookup yields CDR1 MNHEY and CDR2 SVGAGI. The CDR3 sequence is 15 residues long. CDR3 nucleotide sequence: TGTGCCAGCAGTTACTCCCCGTTGACAGCCTATGGCTACACCTTC. Protein sequence: CASSYSPLTAYGYTF.

The V gene is TRBV19, the J gene TRBJ2-7; TRBD1 is a possible D gene (5 bases). This CDR3 contains 17 residues. The V gene's germline CDR1 is LNHDA and CDR2 SQIVND (reference sequence). V was cut by 3 bases and J by 0 bases, with 18 bases left in between. The CDR3 sequence is CASSMGSGKLPSYEQYF. In DNA, the CDR3 is TGTGCCAGTAGTATGGGGTCAGGGAAGCTCCCCTCCTACGAGCAGTACTTC.

The rearrangement joins TRBV30 to TRBJ1-6; no clear D. Trimming removed 3 bases from V and 0 bases from J, with 3 bases in between. Per germline, CDR1 GTSNPN and CDR2 SVGIG (reference sequence). The CDR3 extends over 13 amino acids. The CDR3 region has the DNA TGTGCCTGGAGGAGCTCCTATAATTCACCCCTCCACTTT. Protein: CAWRSSYNSPLHF.

CDR3 nucleotide sequence: TGTGCCTGGAGTATGGGGGCGGTTGAGACCCAGTACTTC. It yields the protein CAWSMGAVETQYF. This chain joins TRBV30 and TRBJ2-5; D is perhaps TRBD1 (6 bases). The V end was cut by 2 bases, the J end by 5 bases, with 12 bases between. CDR3 length: 13 amino acids. CDR1 is GTSNPN and CDR2 is SVGIG in the germline V gene (reference sequence).

This clone was recorded only once. V is TRBV11-3 and J is TRBJ2-2; D gene ambiguous. Germline V lookup: CDR1 SGHNT, CDR2 YENEEA. The length of the CDR3 is 13 residues. Trimming left V 4 bases short and J 3 bases short, with 6 bases between. In DNA, the CDR3 is TGTGCCAGCAGCTCGCAGGACACCGGGGAGCTGTTTTTT. Its protein product is CASSSQDTGELFF.

CDR3 region: CASRATDGYTF. The CDR3 DNA reads TGTGCCAGCAGAGCCACGGATGGCTACACCTTC. This chain uses TRBV6-5 with TRBJ1-2; D uncertain. The CDR3 runs 11 residues. Trimming pared 6 bases from V and 6 bases from J, leaving 8 bases between. From germline, CDR1 is MNHEY and CDR2 SVGAGI.